A selection of T cell receptor beta chains follows, all from one sample in a study of identical twins. TCRdb processed the 5' RACE reads anew with MiXCR; each CDR3 protein has one entry. The table shows about 920,000 distinct CDR3 sequences, with approximately 13% occurring only once. These data are also associated with another study on yellow fever vaccine responses in identical twins.

The sequencing input was PBMCs. The source is a woman between 18 and 30 years old in good health. The CDR3 runs from the conserved cysteine through the conserved F or W. Each record gives: CDR3 length, V gene, J gene, CDR3 protein.

15	TRBV19	TRBJ2-7	CASSPNDRGTYEQYF
14	TRBV5-1	TRBJ2-7	CASSLEQGVGEQYF
16	TRBV4-1	TRBJ2-3	CASSPRGSESTDTQYF
12	TRBV20-1	TRBJ2-5	CSAQPGGKTQYF
15	TRBV10-3	TRBJ2-2	CAITRVPSETGELFF
17	TRBV12-3/TRBV12-4	TRBJ2-1	CASSSTGLAGGMDEQFF
16	TRBV28	TRBJ2-3	CASTLRGGMSTDTQYF
16	TRBV10-2	TRBJ2-1	CASSDGGGGSYNEQFF
16	TRBV11-2	TRBJ2-1	CASSTSLGPRGNEQFF
15	TRBV12-3/TRBV12-4	TRBJ1-1	CASSEADRLNTEAFF
15	TRBV6-2/TRBV6-3	TRBJ2-2	CASRISGASTGELFF
15	TRBV4-2	TRBJ1-2	CASSQGQGRGYGYTF
16	TRBV5-1	TRBJ2-2	CASSLVGALDTGELFF
17	TRBV5-4	TRBJ2-1	CASSLGPESPSYNEQFF
15	TRBV11-2	TRBJ2-1	CASSVYRDTYNEQFF
19	TRBV12-5	TRBJ2-1	CASGWVWAGVTSSYNEQFF
18	TRBV11-1	TRBJ2-5	CASSLGGPDSLRSGTQYF
12	TRBV12-3/TRBV12-4	TRBJ1-4	CASRDRIEKLFF
14	TRBV3-1	TRBJ2-2	CASSRTSGTGELFF
17	TRBV10-3	TRBJ2-1	CAISESDNFLTSYEQFF
18	TRBV19	TRBJ2-3	CASSSRTSGEAGTDTQYF
17	TRBV6-1	TRBJ2-2	CASSRRASGGNTGELFF
13	TRBV7-8	TRBJ1-1	CASSLTVFAEAFF
15	TRBV10-3	TRBJ2-2	CATSRTGAITGELFF
16	TRBV5-1	TRBJ2-1	CASSLATGGLGNEQFF
13	TRBV28	TRBJ2-5	CASSYTGRETQYF
12	TRBV28	TRBJ2-1	CATRPLHNEQFF
15	TRBV7-9	TRBJ2-1	CASSPERGSYNEQFF
16	TRBV6-1	TRBJ2-6	CASSDQQGSGANVLTF
14	TRBV20-1	TRBJ1-1	CSAEDREVSTEAFF
12	TRBV12-3/TRBV12-4	TRBJ2-7	CASSLMGYEQYF
15	TRBV3-1	TRBJ1-5	CASSQGAVSNQPQHF
16	TRBV12-3/TRBV12-4	TRBJ2-7	CASSQDYGGTLYEQYF
16	TRBV7-8	TRBJ2-1	CASSFSGHLSYNEQFF
16	TRBV5-1	TRBJ2-3	CASSLTGESSTDTQYF
16	TRBV10-2	TRBJ2-1	CASSESLAGGQNEQFF
15	TRBV20-1	TRBJ1-2	CSARIPGPPGNGYTF
13	TRBV7-2	TRBJ1-6	CASSLEVTSPLHF
16	TRBV29-1	TRBJ2-2	CSVERRGDGYTGELFF
13	TRBV20-1	TRBJ1-1	CSATTGLVTEAFF
14	TRBV3-1	TRBJ1-2	CASSQVGVEGSYTF
10	TRBV9	TRBJ2-7	CASGGREQYF
15	TRBV29-1	TRBJ2-3	CSVEDRAGSTDTQYF